This T cell receptor (beta chain) originates from a study of blood T cell repertoires in COVID-19. Whole-study context: Whether acute or convalescent, the COVID-19 samples came from the United States, Italy and Spain. From T cells, B-cell-depleted T cells, or PBMCs came the material, which was cDNA or gDNA.

This clone was counted between two and nine times. Authors' data handling: Reference gene primer amplification in the assay estimated nucleated cell counts. TCRdb's copy holds only in-frame clones and misses some; the assay was immunoSEQ multiplex PCR. V and J calls and clone size follow that table, whereas D and trimming were derived from the DNA. There are some 66,000 clones in the sample; 90% occur only once, and 8.3% lies in the top ten. V dropped 3 bases and J dropped 5 bases, with 17 bases sitting between them. Germline V gene sequence: CDR1 DFQATT, CDR2 SNEGSKA (reference sequence). CDR3 length equals 15 residues.

The rearrangement joins TRBV20-1 to TRBJ1-5; D remains ambiguous. What was sequenced was peripheral blood. The receptor was derived from a human donor with active COVID-19. The donor label of this sample is uncertain. For the CDR3, the DNA is TGCAGTGCTAGTAGATCGGGAAGCCAATATCAGCCCCAGCATTTT. Protein: CSASRSGSQYQPQHF.